The entry below gives a single T cell receptor (beta chain) sequence along with its context. Cohort assignment relied on participant-reported clinical history. The data were taken from a study of blood T cell repertoires in COVID-19. Overall study context: Italy, Spain and the United States were the sources of the convalescent and acute COVID-19 samples. Sample material is recorded as cDNA or gDNA derived from T cells, B-cell-depleted T cells, or PBMCs.

In the original analysis: Counts of nucleated cells, estimated from reference gene primer amplification, were obtained. TCRdb's table, derived via immunoSEQ multiplex PCR, lists solely in-frame clones and lacks some. V, J and clone size derive from that table, while D and trimming were established from the DNA sequence. The table shows 220,000 or so clones, with 85% to 90% occurring only once. Germline loops: CDR1 SGHRS, CDR2 YFSETQ. The ends lost 7 bases at V and 4 bases at J; junction bases unmatched: 10. The CDR3 length is 14 residues. This TCR was sampled from a woman aged 50 to 65 with acute COVID-19. The chain carries TRBV5-1 and TRBJ1-1, with TRBD1 identical over 7 bases. Sequenced: PBMCs or T cells enriched from blood (not recorded which). The CDR3 coding sequence is TGCGCCAGCGCGCCAGGGGGGTTTGGCACTGAAGCTTTCTTT. Encoded protein: CASAPGGFGTEAFF.